This T cell receptor beta chain was sequenced for a study of siplizumab effects on memory and regulatory T cells. Regarding the study as a whole: Roughly 80-97% of proliferating CD4+ or CD8+ clones defied assignment to a naive or memory phenotype. Tregs that proliferated in siplizumab cultures did not have their suppressive function confirmed. Memory cells seemed less diverse than naive T cells, which seemed major alloresponse contributors.

Libraries were prepared by immunoSEQ multiplex PCR; TCRdb keeps only in-frame clonotypes and omits some of them. The sample lists 40,000 to 45,000 clones, more than 80% seen once, with roughly 0.23% in the top ten. About this clone itself: Its antigen is not identified.

CDR1 and CDR2 (germline): MNHNS, SASEGT. Between the trimmed V and J ends, which lost 7 bases and 5 bases, there was a span of 14 bases. The CDR3 is 13 amino acids. The clonotype comes from a human donor in good health. The material sequenced was naive CD4+ T cells sorted from blood. This chain joins TRBV6-1 and TRBJ1-2; D call uncertain. CDR3 in amino acids: CASTRTLGYGYTF. The CDR3, as DNA: TGTGCCAGCACCCGTACCTTAGGGTATGGCTACACCTTC.